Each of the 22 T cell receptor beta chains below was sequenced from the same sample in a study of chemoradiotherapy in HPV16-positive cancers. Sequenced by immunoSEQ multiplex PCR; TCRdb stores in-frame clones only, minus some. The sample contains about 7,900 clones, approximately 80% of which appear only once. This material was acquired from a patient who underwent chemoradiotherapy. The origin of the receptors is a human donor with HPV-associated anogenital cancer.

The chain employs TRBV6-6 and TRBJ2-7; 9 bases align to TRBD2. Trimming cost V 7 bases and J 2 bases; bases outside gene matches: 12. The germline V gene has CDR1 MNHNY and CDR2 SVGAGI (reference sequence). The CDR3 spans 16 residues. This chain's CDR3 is CASTFGGLAGTYEQYF. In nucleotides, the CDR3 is TGTGCCAGCACCTTCGGAGGTCTAGCGGGAACCTACGAGCAGTACTTC.

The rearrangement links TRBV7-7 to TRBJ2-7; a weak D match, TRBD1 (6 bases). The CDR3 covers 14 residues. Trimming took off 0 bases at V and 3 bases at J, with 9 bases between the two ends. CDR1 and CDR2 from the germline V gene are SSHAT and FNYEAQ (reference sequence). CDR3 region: CASSLAAGDYEQYF. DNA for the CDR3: TGTGCCAGCAGCTTAGCGGCAGGGGACTACGAGCAGTACTTC.

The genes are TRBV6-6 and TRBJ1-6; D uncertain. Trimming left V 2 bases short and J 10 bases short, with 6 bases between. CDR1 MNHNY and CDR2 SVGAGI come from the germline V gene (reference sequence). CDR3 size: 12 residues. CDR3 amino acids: CASSYGGSPLHF. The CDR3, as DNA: TGTGCCAGCAGTTACGGAGGCTCACCCCTCCACTTT.

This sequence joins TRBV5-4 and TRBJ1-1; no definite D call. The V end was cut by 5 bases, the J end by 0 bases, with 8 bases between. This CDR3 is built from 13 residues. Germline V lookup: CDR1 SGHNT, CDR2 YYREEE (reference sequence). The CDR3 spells CASSYPMNTEAFF. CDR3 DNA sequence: TGTGCCAGCAGTTATCCAATGAACACTGAAGCTTTCTTT.

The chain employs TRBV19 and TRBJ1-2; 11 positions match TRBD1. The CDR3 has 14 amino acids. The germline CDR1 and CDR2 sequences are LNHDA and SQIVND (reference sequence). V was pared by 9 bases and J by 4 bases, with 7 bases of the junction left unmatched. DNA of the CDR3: TGTGCCAGCGTGCCGGGACAGGGGGTCTATGGCTACACCTTC. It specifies CASVPGQGVYGYTF. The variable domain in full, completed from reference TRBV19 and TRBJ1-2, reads DGGITQSPKYLFRKEGQNVTLSCEQNLNHDAMYWYRQDPGQGLRLIYYSQIVNDFQKGDIAEGYSVSREKKESFPLTVTSAQKNPTAFYLCASVPGQGVYGYTFGSGTRLTVV.

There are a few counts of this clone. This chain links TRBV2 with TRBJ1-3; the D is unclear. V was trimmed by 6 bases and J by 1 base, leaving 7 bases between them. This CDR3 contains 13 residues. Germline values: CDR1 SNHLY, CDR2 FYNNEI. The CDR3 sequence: CASSRGSGNTIYF. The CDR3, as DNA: TGTGCCAGCAGCCGTGGATCTGGAAACACCATATATTTT. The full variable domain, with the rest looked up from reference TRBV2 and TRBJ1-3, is EPEVTQTPSHQVTQMGQEVILRCVPISNHLYFYWYRQILGQKVEFLVSFYNNEISEKSEIFDDQFSVERPDGSNFTLKIRSTKLEDSAMYFCASSRGSGNTIYFGEGSWLTVV.

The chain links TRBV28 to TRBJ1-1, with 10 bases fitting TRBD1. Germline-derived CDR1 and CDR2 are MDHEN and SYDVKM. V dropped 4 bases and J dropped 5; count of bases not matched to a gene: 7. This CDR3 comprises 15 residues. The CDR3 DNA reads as TGTGCCAGCAGTTCGGGACAGGGGTGGAAGACTGAAGCTTTCTTT. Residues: CASSSGQGWKTEAFF.

This CDR3 is CASSDGTLNEQYF. CDR3 in DNA: TGCGCCAGCAGCGACGGGACGCTCAACGAGCAGTACTTC. V is TRBV5-1 and J is TRBJ2-7; perhaps D is TRBD1 or TRBD2 (5 bases each). Germline lookup yields CDR1 SGHRS and CDR2 YFSETQ. V dropped 4 bases and J dropped 5 bases, with 13 bases sitting between them. The CDR3 has 13 residues.

Here the CDR3 DNA reads TGTGCCAGCAGCGTAGGGGCAACAGGCAAGTCACCCGATGGCTACACCTTC. Amino acids: CASSVGATGKSPDGYTF. This chain uses TRBV9 with TRBJ1-2; a weak D match, TRBD1 (5 bases). The germline V gene has CDR1 SGDLS and CDR2 YYNGEE. The CDR3 is made up of 17 amino acids. Trimming stripped 0 bases from V and 6 bases from J, with 21 bases between.

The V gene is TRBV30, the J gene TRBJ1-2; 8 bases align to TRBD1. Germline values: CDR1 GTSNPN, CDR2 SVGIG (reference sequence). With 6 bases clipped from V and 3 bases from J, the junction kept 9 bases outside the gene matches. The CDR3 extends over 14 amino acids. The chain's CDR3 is CACRTGGGDYGYTF. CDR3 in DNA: TGTGCCTGCCGAACAGGGGGAGGAGACTATGGCTACACCTTC.

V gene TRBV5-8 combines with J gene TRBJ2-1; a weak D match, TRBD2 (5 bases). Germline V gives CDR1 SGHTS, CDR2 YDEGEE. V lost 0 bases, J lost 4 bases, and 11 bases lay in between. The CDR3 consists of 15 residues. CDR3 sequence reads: CASSLGASRYNEQFF. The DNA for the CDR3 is TGTGCCAGCAGCTTGGGTGCTAGCAGGTACAATGAGCAGTTCTTC. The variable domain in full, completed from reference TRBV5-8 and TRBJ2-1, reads EAGVTQSPTHLIKTRGQQATLRCSPISGHTSVYWYQQALGLGLQFLLWYDEGEERNRGNFPPRFSGRQFPNYSSELNVNALELEDSALYLCASSLGASRYNEQFFGPGTRLTVL.

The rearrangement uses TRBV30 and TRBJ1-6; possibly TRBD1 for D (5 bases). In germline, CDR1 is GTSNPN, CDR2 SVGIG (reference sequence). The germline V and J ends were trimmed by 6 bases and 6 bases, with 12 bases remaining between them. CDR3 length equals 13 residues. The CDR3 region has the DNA TGTGCCTGTGGCGGGGACGGTAATTCACCCCTCCACTTT. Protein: CACGGDGNSPLHF.

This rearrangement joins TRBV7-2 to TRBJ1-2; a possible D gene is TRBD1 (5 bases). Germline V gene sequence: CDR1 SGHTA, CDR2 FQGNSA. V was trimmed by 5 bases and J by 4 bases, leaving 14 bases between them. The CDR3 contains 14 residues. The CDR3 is CASSQGDGTYGYTF. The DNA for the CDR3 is TGTGCCAGCAGCCAAGGGGACGGCACCTATGGCTACACCTTC.

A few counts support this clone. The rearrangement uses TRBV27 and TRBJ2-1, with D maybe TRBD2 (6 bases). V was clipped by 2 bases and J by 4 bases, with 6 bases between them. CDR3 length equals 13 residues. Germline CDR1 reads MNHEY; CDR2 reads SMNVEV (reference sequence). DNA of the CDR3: TGTGCCAGCAGTTTAGGGACTTACAATGAGCAGTTCTTC. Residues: CASSLGTYNEQFF.

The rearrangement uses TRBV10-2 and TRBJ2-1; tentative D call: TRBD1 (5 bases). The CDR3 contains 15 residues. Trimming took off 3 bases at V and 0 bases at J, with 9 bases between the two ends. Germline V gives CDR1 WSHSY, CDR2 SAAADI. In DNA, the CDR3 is TGCGCCAGCAGTGAAGGGCAGGGCTCCTACAATGAGCAGTTCTTC. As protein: CASSEGQGSYNEQFF.

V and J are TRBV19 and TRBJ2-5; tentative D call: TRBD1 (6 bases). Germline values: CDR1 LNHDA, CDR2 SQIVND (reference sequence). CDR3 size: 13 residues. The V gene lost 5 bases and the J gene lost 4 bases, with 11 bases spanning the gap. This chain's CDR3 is CASSPQGRETQYF. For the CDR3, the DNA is TGTGCCAGTAGTCCTCAGGGGCGAGAGACCCAGTACTTC.

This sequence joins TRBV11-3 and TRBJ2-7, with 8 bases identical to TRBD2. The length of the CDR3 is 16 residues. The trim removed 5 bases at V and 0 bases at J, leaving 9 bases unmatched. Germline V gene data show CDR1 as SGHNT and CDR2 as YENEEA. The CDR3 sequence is CASSPPGGMGSYEQYF. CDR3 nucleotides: TGTGCCAGCAGCCCCCCGGGGGGGATGGGCTCCTACGAGCAGTACTTC.

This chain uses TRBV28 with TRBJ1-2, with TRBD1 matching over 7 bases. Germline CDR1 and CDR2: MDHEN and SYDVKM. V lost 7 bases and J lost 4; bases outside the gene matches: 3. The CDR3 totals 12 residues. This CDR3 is CASIHRGYGYTF. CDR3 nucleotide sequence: TGTGCCAGCATCCACAGGGGCTATGGCTACACCTTC.

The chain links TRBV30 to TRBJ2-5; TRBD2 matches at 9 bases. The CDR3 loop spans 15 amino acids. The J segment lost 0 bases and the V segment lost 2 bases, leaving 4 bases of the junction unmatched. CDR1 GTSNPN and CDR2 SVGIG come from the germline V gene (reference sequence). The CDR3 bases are TGTGCCTGGAGTCTGACTAGCGGCTACCAAGAGACCCAGTACTTC. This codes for CAWSLTSGYQETQYF.

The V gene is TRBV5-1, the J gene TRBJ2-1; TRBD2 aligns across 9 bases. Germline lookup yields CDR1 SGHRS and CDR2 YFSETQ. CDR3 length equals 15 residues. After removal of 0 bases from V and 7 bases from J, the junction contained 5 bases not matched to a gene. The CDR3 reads CASSLVASGTNEQFF. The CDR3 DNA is TGCGCCAGCAGCTTGGTCGCTAGCGGGACTAATGAGCAGTTCTTC.

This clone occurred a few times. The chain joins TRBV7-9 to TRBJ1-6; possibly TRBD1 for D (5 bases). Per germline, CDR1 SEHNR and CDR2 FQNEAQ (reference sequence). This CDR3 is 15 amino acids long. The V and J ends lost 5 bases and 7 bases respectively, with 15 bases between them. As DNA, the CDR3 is TGTGCCAGCAGCCAAGGTGGGGACGCGAATTCACCCCTCCACTTT. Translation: CASSQGGDANSPLHF.

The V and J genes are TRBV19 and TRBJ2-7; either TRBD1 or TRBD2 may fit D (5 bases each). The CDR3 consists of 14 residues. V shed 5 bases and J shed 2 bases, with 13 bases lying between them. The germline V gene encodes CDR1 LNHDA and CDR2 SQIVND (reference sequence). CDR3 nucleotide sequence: TGTGCCAGTAGTGATAGGGACGTTGCCTACGAGCAGTACTTC. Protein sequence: CASSDRDVAYEQYF.